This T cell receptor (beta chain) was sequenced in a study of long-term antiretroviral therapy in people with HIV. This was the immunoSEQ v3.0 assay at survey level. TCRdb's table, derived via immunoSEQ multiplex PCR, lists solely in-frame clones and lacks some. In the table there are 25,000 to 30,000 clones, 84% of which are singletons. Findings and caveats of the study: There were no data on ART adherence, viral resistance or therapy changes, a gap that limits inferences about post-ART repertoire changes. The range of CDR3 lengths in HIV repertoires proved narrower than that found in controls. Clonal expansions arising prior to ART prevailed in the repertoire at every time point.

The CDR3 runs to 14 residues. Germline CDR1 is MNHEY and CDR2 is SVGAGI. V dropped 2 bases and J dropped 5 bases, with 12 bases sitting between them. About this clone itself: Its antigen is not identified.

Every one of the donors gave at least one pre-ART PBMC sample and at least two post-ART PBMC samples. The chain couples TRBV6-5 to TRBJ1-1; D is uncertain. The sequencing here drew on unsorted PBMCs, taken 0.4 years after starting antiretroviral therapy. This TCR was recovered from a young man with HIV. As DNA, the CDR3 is TGTGCCAGCAGTTACGGTTCTGGGGAGACTGAAGCTTTCTTT. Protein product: CASSYGSGETEAFF.